This entry lists 10 T cell receptor beta chains sequenced from one sample in a study of T cells in Graves' hyperthyroidism and ophthalmopathy. TCR beta CDR3 regions were amplified from RNA. Primed by the HTBI set, a first-round RT-PCR was run on the TCR CDR3. TCRdb re-analysed the multiplex PCR reads in MiXCR, keeping a single row per CDR3 protein. Of around 570,000 distinct CDR3 sequences in the sample, 15% to 20% are singletons; the top ten hold about half. What was sequenced was blood. The receptors come from a man between 35 and 55 years old with Graves' ophthalmopathy.

V gene TRBV4-3 combines with J gene TRBJ2-3; TRBD2 matches at 9 bases. Germline V lookup: CDR1 LGHNA, CDR2 YSLEER. Trimming cost V 4 bases and J 4 bases; bases outside gene matches: 15. There are 18 residues in the CDR3. This CDR3 reads CASSPTSGPPSGADTQYF. In DNA form, the CDR3 reads TGCGCCAGCAGCCCTACTAGCGGGCCACCCTCAGGCGCAGATACGCAGTATTTT.

The rearrangement joins TRBV5-8 to TRBJ2-3; D is ambiguous. V gave up 5 bases and J gave up 1 base, with 8 bases separating them. Germline V CDR1 and CDR2: SGHTS, YDEGEE. The CDR3 is made up of 13 amino acids. In nucleotides, the CDR3 is TGTGCCAGCAGTCGGTGGGGCACAGATACGCAGTATTTT. Encoded protein: CASSRWGTDTQYF.

A few counts support this clonotype. The V gene is TRBV4-3, the J gene TRBJ1-2, with a possible D match to TRBD1 (6 bases). V dropped 1 base and J dropped 8 bases, with 11 bases sitting between them. CDR3 length: 13 residues. In germline, CDR1 is LGHNA, CDR2 YSLEER. The CDR3 DNA is TGCGCCAGCAGCCAAGTCCCCGGACAGGGCTACACCTTC. Its translation: CASSQVPGQGYTF.

This clonotype was picked up a small number of times. This chain joins TRBV2 and TRBJ2-7, with D hard to call. The CDR3 sequence is 15 residues long. V was pared by 2 bases and J by 5 bases, with 16 bases between. In germline, CDR1 is SNHLY, CDR2 FYNNEI. This CDR3 is CASSEWNSNPDEQYF. As DNA, the CDR3 is TGTGCCAGCAGTGAATGGAATAGCAATCCAGACGAGCAGTACTTC.

Only a few counts were recorded for this clonotype. The rearrangement uses TRBV7-8 and TRBJ2-1, with D unresolved. This CDR3 has 15 residues. Germline CDR1 is SGHVS and CDR2 is FQNEAQ. With 1 base removed from V and 5 bases from J, the gap between germline ends came to 12 bases. CDR3 nucleotides: TGTGCCAGCAGCTTAGGCGGAAAAGCTAACAATGAGCAGTTCTTC. It yields the protein CASSLGGKANNEQFF.

This clonotype was observed at least ten times. The chain joins TRBV20-1 to TRBJ2-2, with 9 positions matching TRBD2. Germline V gene data show CDR1 as DFQATT and CDR2 as SNEGSKA (reference sequence). The CDR3 loop spans 16 amino acids. The J segment lost 7 bases and the V segment lost 0 bases, leaving 9 bases of the junction unmatched. CDR3 nucleotides: TGCAGTGCTAGAGATGATAGCGGGAGAACTAGCGGGGAGCTGTTTTTT. Translating gives CSARDDSGRTSGELFF.

To note about this clonotype: This may be a read error: a much more frequent sequence differs by one nucleotide. The rearrangement joins TRBV2 to TRBJ2-2; D call uncertain. CDR1 and CDR2 from the germline V gene are SNHLY and FYNNEI. This CDR3 has 13 residues. CDR3 loop: CACSDRLGGELFF. The CDR3 DNA is TGTGCCTGCAGTGATAGGCTGGGCGGGGAGCTGTTTTTT.

This clonotype was found a few times. The genes are TRBV12-3 or TRBV12-4 and TRBJ2-7; 8 bases align to TRBD1. The CDR3 contains 13 residues. The junction had 5 bases not matched to a gene; V was cut back by 5 bases and J by 5 bases. CDR3 nucleotides: TGTGCCAGCAGTCCCGGACAGGGCCACGAGCAGTACTTC. This codes for CASSPGQGHEQYF.

This clonotype has at least ten counts. The chain uses TRBV7-3 and TRBJ2-7; 9 nucleotides align to TRBD1. The CDR3 is 14 amino acids. The junction had 8 bases not matched to a gene; V was cut back by 5 bases and J by 6 bases. The germline CDR1 and CDR2 sequences are SGHTA and FQGTGA. The CDR3 region is CASSPGTGSGEQYF. CDR3 DNA: TGTGCCAGCAGCCCCGGGACAGGGAGTGGCGAGCAGTACTTC.

This clonotype was counted at least ten times. The V call is TRBV28, the J call TRBJ2-6; perhaps TRBD1 as D (5 bases). Germline V gene data show CDR1 as MDHEN and CDR2 as SYDVKM. V shed 6 bases and J shed 0 bases, with 15 bases lying between them. The CDR3 extends over 17 amino acids. For the CDR3, the DNA is TGTGCCAGCAGCTCTTCGACAGTTCCCTCTGGGGCCAACGTCCTGACTTTC. Translated: CASSSSTVPSGANVLTF.